These 28 T cell receptor beta chains share one sample of origin, sequenced in a study of CD8+ T cells in alopecia areata. Treatment meaning: oral pan-JAK inhibitor, 5-10 mg twice daily. Following extraction, RNA underwent reverse transcription to cDNA, which served as the sequencing template. The data were produced by immunoSEQ multiplex PCR, yet TCRdb's version contains in-frame clones alone and is incomplete. Here the sample spans 100,000 to 140,000 clones, roughly 84% being singletons. The sample was CD8+ T cells sorted from blood, taken at week 24, from a patient treated with tofacitinib. The source of these receptors is a human donor with alopecia areata.

V gene TRBV30 combines with J gene TRBJ2-5; maybe TRBD1 (7 bases). The CDR3 has 15 residues. Germline V gene sequence: CDR1 GTSNPN, CDR2 SVGIG (reference sequence). The V and J ends lost 3 bases and 2 bases respectively, with 16 bases between them. The CDR3 bases are TGTGCCTGGAGAGGGGGCTTGGGACTGCAAGAGACCCAGTACTTC. Translated, it gives CAWRGGLGLQETQYF.

This chain links TRBV4-3 with TRBJ2-1, with D unclear. Germline loops: CDR1 LGHNA, CDR2 YSLEER. CDR3 length equals 12 residues. Trimming pared 1 base from V and 7 bases from J, leaving 5 bases between. CDR3 protein: CASSQGLNEQFF. CDR3 nucleotide sequence: TGCGCCAGCAGCCAAGGCCTAAATGAGCAGTTCTTC.

This clone occurred a few times. The CDR3 bases are TGCGCCAGCAGCCCGTTTACAGGGGGGACGTCCTACGAGCAGTACTTC. Translated: CASSPFTGGTSYEQYF. This chain links TRBV4-3 with TRBJ2-7; 8 positions agree with TRBD1. Germline V gene lookup returns CDR1 LGHNA and CDR2 YSLEER. Trimming removed 4 bases from V and 1 base from J; junction bases left unmatched: 9. The CDR3 extends over 16 amino acids.

The V gene is TRBV7-6, the J gene TRBJ1-1; perhaps TRBD1 as D (5 bases). The CDR3 covers 14 residues. V was pared by 3 bases and J by 6 bases, with 14 bases between. Per the germline V gene, CDR1 is SGHVS and CDR2 is FNYEAQ. The CDR3 DNA reads as TGTGCCAGCAGCTTTGGAGGGGCCCTATCTGAAGCTTTCTTT. This gives the protein CASSFGGALSEAFF.

The chain recombines TRBV30 with TRBJ1-1; D not resolved. Trimming took 4 bases from V and 3 from J, leaving 12 bases between them. The CDR3 is 13 residues long. Germline assignment: CDR1 GTSNPN and CDR2 SVGIG (reference sequence). CDR3 protein: CAWKSDIDTEAFF. The CDR3 nucleotides are TGTGCCTGGAAGAGTGACATCGACACTGAAGCTTTCTTT.

The chain uses TRBV9 and TRBJ2-3, with 7 bases that match TRBD1. From germline, CDR1 is SGDLS and CDR2 YYNGEE. The CDR3 spans 16 residues. The V gene end was trimmed by 3 bases and the J gene end by 5 bases; junction bases not matched to a gene: 12. CDR3 nucleotide sequence: TGTGCCAGCAGCGGCTCGGGGCAGGGGGTCAGAGATACGCAGTATTTT. Encoded protein: CASSGSGQGVRDTQYF.

V and J are TRBV27 and TRBJ1-2; no definite D call. Germline-derived CDR1 and CDR2 are MNHEY and SMNVEV (reference sequence). The ends were cut back, 5 bases at V and 2 bases at J, with 12 bases in the middle. The CDR3 runs 14 residues. The CDR3: CASSPRGINYGYTF. The CDR3 coding sequence is TGTGCCAGCAGTCCGCGGGGTATCAACTATGGCTACACCTTC.

The chain joins TRBV11-2 to TRBJ2-4; D may be TRBD2 (6 bases). The CDR3 runs 17 residues. Trimming took 5 bases from V and 3 from J, leaving 20 bases between them. CDR1 and CDR2 (germline): SGHAT, FQNNGV. CDR3 DNA sequence: TGTGCCAGCAGCCCAGGAGGGACTCAGTGGGTCAAAAACATTCAGTACTTC. Its translation is CASSPGGTQWVKNIQYF.

This chain connects TRBV6-5 to TRBJ2-7; no clear D gene. CDR1 and CDR2 (germline): MNHEY, SVGAGI. With 4 bases removed from V and 7 bases from J, the gap between germline ends came to 14 bases. The CDR3 runs 13 residues. For the CDR3, the DNA is TGTGCCAGCAGTTCATTGTCCCTTACAGAGCAGTACTTC. This translates into CASSSLSLTEQYF.

The V gene is TRBV29-1, the J gene TRBJ2-1; 9 bases map to TRBD1. J was trimmed by 6 bases and V by 6 bases; bases with no gene match: 9. CDR3 length equals 14 residues. Germline V lookup: CDR1 SQVTM, CDR2 ANQGSEA. The CDR3 bases are TGCAGCGTCCCACCTGGGACAGGGATCAATGAGCAGTTCTTC. Its translation is CSVPPGTGINEQFF.

A single count supports this clone. The chain couples TRBV27 to TRBJ2-6; D perhaps matches TRBD1 (6 bases). Per germline, CDR1 MNHEY and CDR2 SMNVEV (reference sequence). The V end lost 5 bases, the J end lost 2 bases, and 13 bases lay between the germline ends. This CDR3 has 16 residues. CDR3 nucleotides: TGTGCCAGCAGTCCCCATGACAGGCCTGGGGCCAACGTCCTGACTTTC. It yields the protein CASSPHDRPGANVLTF.

The rearrangement joins TRBV4-3 to TRBJ2-2, with no clear D. Looked up from germline, CDR1 is LGHNA and CDR2 is YSLEER. Trimming shortened V by 6 bases and J by 1 base, and 3 bases separated the two germline ends. This CDR3 is built from 12 residues. CDR3 sequence reads: CASRGNTGELFF. For the CDR3, the DNA is TGCGCCAGCAGGGGGAACACCGGGGAGCTGTTTTTT.

This sequence joins TRBV5-6 and TRBJ2-7; D gene uncertain. The ends were cut back, 4 bases at V and 7 bases at J, with 21 bases in the middle. The CDR3 extends over 15 amino acids. In germline, CDR1 is SGHDT, CDR2 YYEEEE. The chain's CDR3 is CASSGDVYTGLEQYF. In DNA form, the CDR3 reads TGTGCCAGCAGCGGCGACGTTTATACGGGCCTTGAGCAGTACTTC.

The gene calls are TRBV4-3 and TRBJ2-7; 12 nucleotides match TRBD2. The V gene end was trimmed by 4 bases and the J gene end by 4 bases; junction bases not matched to a gene: 11. Germline V gene lookup returns CDR1 LGHNA and CDR2 YSLEER. CDR3 length: 17 residues. The CDR3 protein is CASSPGTSGSGAYEQYF. CDR3 DNA: TGCGCCAGCAGCCCAGGGACTAGCGGGTCGGGGGCTTACGAGCAGTACTTC.

V usage is TRBV5-6 and J usage is TRBJ1-6, with D possibly being TRBD1 (6 bases). V dropped 0 bases and J dropped 5 bases, with 9 bases sitting between them. Germline CDR1 is SGHDT and CDR2 is YYEEEE. CDR3 size: 15 residues. This CDR3 is CASSLGGGDNSPLHF. The CDR3 DNA is TGTGCCAGCAGCTTGGGAGGGGGTGATAATTCACCCCTCCACTTT.

This rearrangement joins TRBV27 to TRBJ1-5; D perhaps matches TRBD1 (6 bases). This CDR3 contains 15 residues. Germline lookup yields CDR1 MNHEY and CDR2 SMNVEV (reference sequence). Deletions cut 8 bases from V and 0 bases from J, with 14 bases between. CDR3 in DNA: TGTGCCAGCGCTCCTAAGGGGGATAGCAATCAGCCCCAGCATTTT. Protein: CASAPKGDSNQPQHF.

This chain joins TRBV6-6 and TRBJ2-7; perhaps TRBD1 as D (6 bases). Germline V gene sequence: CDR1 MNHNY, CDR2 SVGAGI (reference sequence). Between the trimmed V and J ends, which lost 0 bases and 0 bases, there was a span of 9 bases. This CDR3 is built from 15 residues. The CDR3 reads CASSYSLDSSYEQYF. In DNA, the CDR3 is TGTGCCAGCAGTTACTCACTGGACAGCTCCTACGAGCAGTACTTC.

The chain couples TRBV2 to TRBJ2-4; 7 positions match TRBD1. With 7 bases clipped from V and 6 bases from J, the junction kept 9 bases outside the gene matches. From germline, CDR1 is SNHLY and CDR2 FYNNEI. The CDR3 runs 14 residues. The CDR3 nucleotides read TGTGCCAGCATCGGACAGGCCTCGAGAAACATTCAGTACTTC. Its protein is CASIGQASRNIQYF.

The chain uses TRBV2 and TRBJ2-1, with TRBD2 identical over 10 bases. Trimming cost V 6 bases and J 4 bases; bases outside gene matches: 6. Germline CDR1 is SNHLY and CDR2 is FYNNEI. This CDR3 has 15 amino acids. CDR3 amino acids: CASSLSGGAYNEQFF. Written as DNA, the CDR3 is TGTGCCAGCAGCCTCAGCGGGGGGGCTTACAATGAGCAGTTCTTC.

The chain couples TRBV4-2 to TRBJ2-5; D possibly corresponds to TRBD1 (6 bases). The CDR3 contains 14 residues. In germline, CDR1 is LGHNA, CDR2 YNFKEQ. Trimming took 6 bases from V and 2 from J, leaving 13 bases between them. The CDR3 here is CASSPQGLQETQYF. For the CDR3, the DNA is TGTGCCAGCAGTCCTCAGGGGTTGCAAGAGACCCAGTACTTC.

The rearrangement uses TRBV7-3 and TRBJ2-1, with D perhaps matching TRBD2 (6 bases). Trimming pared 1 base from V and 0 bases from J, leaving 10 bases between. The length of the CDR3 is 16 residues. Germline V gives CDR1 SGHTA, CDR2 FQGTGA. CDR3 sequence: CASSLIPGDSYNEQFF. Written as DNA, the CDR3 is TGTGCCAGCAGCTTAATCCCGGGGGACTCCTACAATGAGCAGTTCTTC.

This chain links TRBV7-2 with TRBJ2-1; D is uncertain. The CDR3 spans 12 residues. Trimming stripped 5 bases from V and 4 bases from J, with 6 bases between. Germline assignment: CDR1 SGHTA and CDR2 FQGNSA. As DNA, the CDR3 is TGTGCCAGCAGCCCTTCTTACAATGAGCAGTTCTTC. Residues: CASSPSYNEQFF.

This chain links TRBV7-9 with TRBJ2-3; D perhaps matches TRBD2 (6 bases). Germline assignment: CDR1 SEHNR and CDR2 FQNEAQ (reference sequence). V lost 4 bases and J 6 bases, leaving 11 bases between the germline ends. The CDR3 runs to 13 residues. The CDR3 bases are TGTGCCAGCAGCTCGACGACTAGGGATACGCAGTATTTT. Translating gives CASSSTTRDTQYF.

The rearrangement joins TRBV27 to TRBJ2-1; D is undetermined. V lost 3 bases, J lost 10 bases, and 10 bases lay in between. In germline, CDR1 is MNHEY, CDR2 SMNVEV (reference sequence). The length of the CDR3 is 12 residues. CDR3: CASSFLAQEQFF. In nucleotides, the CDR3 is TGTGCCAGCAGTTTTCTCGCGCAGGAGCAGTTCTTC.

V gene TRBV5-1 combines with J gene TRBJ2-7, with 9 bases matching TRBD1. Germline trimming cut 0 bases from V and 5 bases from J; bases unmatched to any gene: 6. CDR1 and CDR2 (germline): SGHRS, YFSETQ. CDR3 length equals 15 residues. Here the CDR3 DNA reads TGCGCCAGCAGCTTGGCCTGGACAGGGGAGGACGAGCAGTACTTC. It encodes CASSLAWTGEDEQYF.

This chain connects TRBV13 to TRBJ2-1; D remains ambiguous. The CDR3 spans 14 residues. Between the trimmed V and J ends, which lost 5 bases and 1 base, there was a span of 9 bases. Germline CDR1 PRHDT, CDR2 FYEKMQ (reference sequence). The CDR3 nucleotides read TGTGCCAGCAGCCAACAGCGTTCCTACAATGAGCAGTTCTTC. Translating it yields CASSQQRSYNEQFF.

This rearrangement joins TRBV15 to TRBJ1-5; TRBD1 is a possible D gene (5 bases). The CDR3 is 16 amino acids. The V and J ends lost 3 bases and 3 bases respectively, with 15 bases between them. CDR1 is LNHNV and CDR2 is YYDKDF in the germline V gene (reference sequence). The CDR3 DNA is TGTGCCACCAGCAGGAGGGGCCGTGCGTCCAATCAGCCCCAGCATTTT. It translates to CATSRRGRASNQPQHF. The whole variable domain, filled in from reference TRBV15 and TRBJ1-5, reads DAMVIQNPRYQVTQFGKPVTLSCSQTLNHNVMYWYQQKSSQAPKLLFHYYDKDFNNEADTPDNFQSRRPNTSFCFLDIRSPGLGDTAMYLCATSRRGRASNQPQHFGDGTRLSIL.

The rearrangement joins TRBV4-1 to TRBJ2-3, with TRBD2 as a possible D gene (5 bases). Germline assignment: CDR1 MGHRA and CDR2 YSYEKL. Trimming cost V 0 bases and J 6 bases, with 16 bases left between them. The CDR3 loop spans 16 amino acids. Written as DNA, the CDR3 is TGCGCCAGCAGCCAAGAACCGGGGATCCTCCAGGATACGCAGTATTTT. Translation: CASSQEPGILQDTQYF.